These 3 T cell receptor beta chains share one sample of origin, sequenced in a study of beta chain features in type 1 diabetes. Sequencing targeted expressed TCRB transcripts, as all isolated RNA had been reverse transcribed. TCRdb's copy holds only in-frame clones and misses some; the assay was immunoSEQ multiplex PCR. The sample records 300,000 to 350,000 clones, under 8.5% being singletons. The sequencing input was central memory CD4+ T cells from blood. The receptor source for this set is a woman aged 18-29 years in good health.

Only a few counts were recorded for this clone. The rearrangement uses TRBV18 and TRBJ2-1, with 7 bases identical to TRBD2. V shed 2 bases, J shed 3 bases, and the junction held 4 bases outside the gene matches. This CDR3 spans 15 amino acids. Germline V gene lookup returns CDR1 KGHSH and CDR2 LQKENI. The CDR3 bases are TGTGCCAGCTCACCAAGCCTAGCGGACTACAATGAGCAGTTCTTC. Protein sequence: CASSPSLADYNEQFF. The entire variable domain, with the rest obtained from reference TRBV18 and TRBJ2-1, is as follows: NAGVMQNPRHLVRRRGQEARLRCSPMKGHSHVYWYRQLPEEGLKFMVYLQKENIIDESGMPKERFSAEFPKEGPSILRIQQVVRGDSAAYFCASSPSLADYNEQFFGPGTRLTVL.

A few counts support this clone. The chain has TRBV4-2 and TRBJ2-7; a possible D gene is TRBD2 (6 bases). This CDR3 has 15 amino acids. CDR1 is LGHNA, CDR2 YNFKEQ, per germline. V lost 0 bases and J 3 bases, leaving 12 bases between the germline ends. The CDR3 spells CASSQDISGYYEQYF. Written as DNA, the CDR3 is TGTGCCAGCAGCCAAGATATTAGCGGATACTACGAGCAGTACTTC.

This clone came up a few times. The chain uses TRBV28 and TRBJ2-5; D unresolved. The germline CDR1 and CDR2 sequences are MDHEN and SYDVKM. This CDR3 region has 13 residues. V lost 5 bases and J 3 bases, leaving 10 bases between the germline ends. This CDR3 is CASSRTAEETQYF. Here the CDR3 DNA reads TGTGCCAGCAGTCGTACAGCAGAAGAGACCCAGTACTTC.